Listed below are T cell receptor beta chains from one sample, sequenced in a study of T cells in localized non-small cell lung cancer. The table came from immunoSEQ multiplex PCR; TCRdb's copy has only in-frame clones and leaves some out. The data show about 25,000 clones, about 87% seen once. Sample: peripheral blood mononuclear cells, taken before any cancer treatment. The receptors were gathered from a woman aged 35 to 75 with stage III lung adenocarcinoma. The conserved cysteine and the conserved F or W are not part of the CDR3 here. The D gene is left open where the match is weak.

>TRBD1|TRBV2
ASRGQGKETQY
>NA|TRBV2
ASSKQVYEQY
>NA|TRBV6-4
ASSDSGTADTQY
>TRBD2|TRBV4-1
ASSRNPGLPYNEQF
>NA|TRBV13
ASSLGPAGEQY
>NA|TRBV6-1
ASIPMGSPLEQY
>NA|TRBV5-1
ASSADPQNNQPQH
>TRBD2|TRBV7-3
ASSFRGRESDTQY
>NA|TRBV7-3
ASSPWAGRPYEQY
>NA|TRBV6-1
ASSELMSGAYNEQF
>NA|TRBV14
ASSQDGRYTEAF
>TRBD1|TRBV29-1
SVEDRTGRNTGELF
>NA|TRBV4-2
ASSQLERGFTDTQY
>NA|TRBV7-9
ASSLGPIRTPLSNQPQH
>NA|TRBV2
ASSEEAPGPQH
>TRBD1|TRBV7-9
ASSADRVPYEQY
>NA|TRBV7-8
ASSLGGPEAF
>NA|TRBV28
ASSLKVNYGYT
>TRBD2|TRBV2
ASSESGASTDTQY
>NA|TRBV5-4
ASSSVDTQY
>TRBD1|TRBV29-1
SVGTGSSYEQY
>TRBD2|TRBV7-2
ASSFTSGGGNEQF
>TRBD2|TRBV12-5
ASGPPWGGTTYEQY
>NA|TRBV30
AWRDAYHYEQY
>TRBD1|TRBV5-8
ASSLRQGGEQY
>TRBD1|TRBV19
ASKAAVTGNPYEQY
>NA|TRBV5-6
ASSLGAGSGPYNEQF
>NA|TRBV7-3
ASSFGLANEQF
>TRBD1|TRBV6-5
ASSTGTGVHEQY
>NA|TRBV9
ASSVAGGGSYNEQF
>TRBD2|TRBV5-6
ASSLALAGGYEQY
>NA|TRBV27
ASSLEGTYGYT
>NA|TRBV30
AWSVQGPPIGNQPQH
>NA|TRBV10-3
AISESVIRTASSYEQY